These 29 T cell receptor beta chains came from one sample sequenced in a study of blood T cell repertoires in COVID-19. Some clones are missing from TCRdb's copy, which holds only in-frame ones; the method was immunoSEQ multiplex PCR. The sample contains roughly 100,000 clones, roughly 84% of which appear only once. The sequenced sample consisted of peripheral blood. Source of these receptors: a human donor in a cohort sampled during active COVID-19.

The chain recombines TRBV3-1 (or the pseudogene TRBV3-2) with TRBJ2-7; D possibly corresponds to TRBD2 (7 bases). CDR1 and CDR2 (germline): LGHDT, YNNKEL (reference sequence). The CDR3 sequence is 14 residues long. V lost 5 bases to trimming and J lost 7 bases, with 18 bases between them. This chain's CDR3 is CASSTGGARGEQYF. The CDR3 nucleotides are TGTGCCAGCAGCACTGGGGGGGCCCGGGGGGAGCAGTACTTC.

This chain connects TRBV7-2 to TRBJ2-2; D unresolved. Germline CDR1 SGHTA, CDR2 FQGNSA. CDR3 length equals 18 residues. The V and J ends lost 1 base and 0 bases respectively, with 15 bases between them. CDR3: CASSLGGVRSANTGELFF. The CDR3 coding sequence is TGTGCCAGCAGCTTAGGAGGCGTTAGATCCGCGAACACCGGGGAGCTGTTTTTT.

CDR3 protein: CASSDLRGADTQYF. The CDR3 DNA sequence: TGCGCCAGCAGCGACCTTCGGGGTGCAGATACGCAGTATTTT. This chain uses TRBV5-1 with TRBJ2-3; possibly TRBD2 for D (5 bases). The CDR3 totals 14 residues. V shed 4 bases and J shed 4 bases, with 13 bases lying between them. Germline-derived CDR1 and CDR2 are SGHRS and YFSETQ.

The chain uses TRBV20-1 and TRBJ2-3; TRBD2 agrees at 9 bases. Germline loops: CDR1 DFQATT, CDR2 SNEGSKA (reference sequence). The CDR3 length is 14 residues. Germline trimming cut 3 bases from V and 6 bases from J; bases unmatched to any gene: 7. The CDR3 nucleotides read TGCAGTGCTAGTCGCGGGGGGGCCCAGGATACGCAGTATTTT. It specifies CSASRGGAQDTQYF.

This chain connects TRBV3-1 (or the pseudogene TRBV3-2) to TRBJ2-2, with TRBD1 matching over 11 bases. The CDR3 is 16 amino acids. The V gene's germline CDR1 is LGHDT and CDR2 YNNKEL (reference sequence). The ends lost 1 base at V and 7 bases at J; junction bases unmatched: 5. CDR3 residues: CASSQVDRGLSGELFF. CDR3 in DNA: TGTGCCAGCAGCCAAGTGGACAGGGGGCTAAGCGGGGAGCTGTTTTTT.

The rearrangement links TRBV5-4 to TRBJ2-4; 10 bases line up with TRBD2. The CDR3 consists of 15 residues. Trimming cost V 4 bases and J 7 bases; bases outside gene matches: 8. Germline assignment: CDR1 SGHNT and CDR2 YYREEE (reference sequence). The CDR3 region is CASSPAGGVGNIQYF. CDR3 sequence (DNA): TGTGCCAGCAGCCCAGCGGGGGGGGTCGGGAACATTCAGTACTTC.

The chain couples TRBV21-1 to TRBJ2-7; the tabulated D call, TRBD1, remains unverified against the DNA. TRBV21-1 is termed a pseudogene. This CDR3 spans 16 amino acids. The CDR3 DNA follows: TGTGCCAGCAGCCGTACCGGGACAGGTGGTAACTACGAGCAGTACTTC. It translates to CASSRTGTGGNYEQYF.

The rearrangement joins TRBV19 to TRBJ2-2; 9 nucleotides line up with TRBD1. CDR1 LNHDA and CDR2 SQIVND come from the germline V gene (reference sequence). The CDR3 is 16 residues long. The junction had 10 bases not matched to a gene; V was cut back by 7 bases and J by 4 bases. The CDR3: CASTRSTGGSTGELFF. As DNA, the CDR3 is TGTGCCAGTACCAGATCGACAGGGGGGAGCACCGGGGAGCTGTTTTTT.

This chain uses TRBV5-1 with TRBJ2-3, with 7 bases matching TRBD2. After removal of 5 bases from V and 2 bases from J, the junction contained 11 bases not matched to a gene. Germline lookup yields CDR1 SGHRS and CDR2 YFSETQ. The CDR3 totals 16 residues. CDR3 sequence: CASSHNTAGTTDTQYF. In DNA, the CDR3 is TGCGCCAGCAGTCATAATACAGCGGGGACCACAGATACGCAGTATTTT.

A note on this clone: Other nucleotide sequences from this sample produce the same CDR3. The chain joins TRBV5-6 to TRBJ1-5, with D perhaps matching TRBD1 (5 bases). Trimming stripped 2 bases from V and 7 bases from J, with 13 bases between. This CDR3 spans 14 amino acids. Germline CDR1 is SGHDT and CDR2 is YYEEEE. The CDR3 loop reads CASSLGQGGQPQHF. Here the CDR3 DNA reads TGTGCCAGCAGCTTAGGGCAGGGCGGACAGCCCCAGCATTTT.

The CDR3 nucleotides are TGTGCCAGCAGCGTAGACCGGGACAGGGGGCAGGAGCAGTACTTC. Its translation is CASSVDRDRGQEQYF. V and J are TRBV9 and TRBJ2-7; 12 bases fit TRBD1. CDR3 size: 15 residues. The trim removed 0 bases at V and 7 bases at J, leaving 5 bases unmatched. Germline lookup yields CDR1 SGDLS and CDR2 YYNGEE.

The V gene is TRBV4-2, the J gene TRBJ1-1, with TRBD1 matching 9 bases. The CDR3 has 16 residues. V shed 4 bases, J shed 1 base, and the junction held 7 bases outside the gene matches. Germline assignment: CDR1 LGHNA and CDR2 YNFKEQ. The CDR3 is CASSPTDRGGNTEAFF. The CDR3 coding sequence is TGTGCCAGCAGCCCTACGGACAGGGGAGGGAACACTGAAGCTTTCTTT.

The chain links TRBV5-6 to TRBJ1-1; no reliable D call. CDR1 is SGHDT, CDR2 YYEEEE, per germline. The CDR3 is 15 residues long. Trimming shortened V by 3 bases and J by 1 base, and 13 bases separated the two germline ends. The CDR3 loop is CASSSNRQANTEAFF. The DNA of the CDR3 is TGTGCCAGCAGCTCTAATAGGCAGGCGAACACTGAAGCTTTCTTT.

The chain carries TRBV28 and TRBJ2-7, with 7 nucleotides matching TRBD1. The CDR3 covers 14 residues. Germline lookup yields CDR1 MDHEN and CDR2 SYDVKM. V was clipped by 6 bases and J by 6 bases; unmatched bases: 11. Written as DNA, the CDR3 is TGTGCCAGCAGGACCCGAGACAGGGAGATCGAGCAGTACTTC. Its protein product is CASRTRDREIEQYF. Variable domain in full (rest from reference TRBV28 and TRBJ2-7): DVKVTQSSRYLVKRTGEKVFLECVQDMDHENMFWYRQDPGLGLRLIYFSYDVKMKEKGDIPEGYSVSREKKERFSLILESASTNQTSMYLCASRTRDREIEQYFGPGTRLTVT.

V usage is TRBV5-1 and J usage is TRBJ2-7; the D gene is possibly TRBD1 (5 bases). The CDR3 consists of 13 residues. Germline loops: CDR1 SGHRS, CDR2 YFSETQ. V was pared by 2 bases and J by 2 bases, with 8 bases between. CDR3 sequence (DNA): TGCGCCAGCAGCTTCCAGGGCCCCTACGAGCAGTACTTC. This codes for CASSFQGPYEQYF.

The sample holds one count of this clone. The J gene is TRBJ2-3, the V gene TRBV7-9; tentative D call: TRBD2 (5 bases). V lost 1 base to trimming and J lost 0 bases, with 5 bases between them. Germline V CDR1 and CDR2: SEHNR, FQNEAQ (reference sequence). The CDR3 length is 14 residues. CDR3 loop: CASSLGTSTDTQYF. CDR3 coding DNA: TGTGCCAGCAGCTTAGGGACTAGCACAGATACGCAGTATTTT. Looking up the rest from reference TRBV7-9 and TRBJ2-3 gives the full variable domain: DTGVSQNPRHKITKRGQNVTFRCDPISEHNRLYWYRQTLGQGPEFLTYFQNEAQLEKSRLLSDRFSAERPKGSFSTLEIQRTEQGDSAMYLCASSLGTSTDTQYFGPGTRLTVL.

This chain connects TRBV2 to TRBJ2-2; 9 nucleotides align to TRBD2. The CDR3 runs 14 residues. J was trimmed by 5 bases and V by 8 bases; bases with no gene match: 6. Looked up from germline, CDR1 is SNHLY and CDR2 is FYNNEI. DNA for the CDR3: TGTGCCAGCGGTCAGCGGGGGGTTACCGGGGAGCTGTTTTTT. Protein sequence: CASGQRGVTGELFF.

The rearrangement links TRBV6-2 or TRBV6-3 to TRBJ1-2, with D possibly matching TRBD1 (6 bases). Germline V gene data show CDR1 as MNHEY and CDR2 as SVGEGT. The CDR3 length is 14 residues. Between the trimmed V and J ends, which lost 0 bases and 2 bases, there was a span of 7 bases. The CDR3 sequence is CASSYSDRNYGYTF. CDR3 DNA: TGTGCCAGCAGTTACTCGGACAGAAACTATGGCTACACCTTC.

V gene TRBV5-1 combines with J gene TRBJ1-2; D might be TRBD1 (6 bases). Between the trimmed V and J ends, which lost 4 bases and 0 bases, there was a span of 16 bases. CDR3 size: 16 residues. Looked up from germline, CDR1 is SGHRS and CDR2 is YFSETQ. CDR3 sequence: CASSHRIQGPNYGYTF. CDR3 bases: TGCGCCAGCAGCCACCGCATCCAGGGGCCTAACTATGGCTACACCTTC.

The gene calls are TRBV9 and TRBJ1-3; 7 bases align to TRBD1. The CDR3 runs 18 residues. Germline V gene sequence: CDR1 SGDLS, CDR2 YYNGEE. With 3 bases clipped from V and 0 bases from J, the junction kept 12 bases outside the gene matches. The CDR3 bases are TGTGCCAGCAGCGGTAGGGGGGACAGCGTAAGCTCTGGAAACACCATATATTTT. This encodes CASSGRGDSVSSGNTIYF.

J is TRBJ1-1 and V is TRBV9; D possibly corresponds to TRBD1 (5 bases). With 3 bases removed from V and 1 base from J, the gap between germline ends came to 10 bases. Germline CDR1 reads SGDLS; CDR2 reads YYNGEE. This CDR3 is 14 amino acids long. The CDR3 region has the DNA TGTGCCAGCAGCGGCTCCGGGGGGAACACTGAAGCTTTCTTT. Amino acid sequence: CASSGSGGNTEAFF.

The genes are TRBV7-9 and TRBJ1-1, with unresolved D. Per the germline V gene, CDR1 is SEHNR and CDR2 is FQNEAQ (reference sequence). V was shortened by 1 base and J by 0 bases, with 3 bases between the two germline ends. The length of the CDR3 is 13 residues. CDR3 sequence reads: CASSLVVNTEAFF. The DNA of the CDR3 is TGTGCCAGCAGCTTAGTAGTGAACACTGAAGCTTTCTTT.

This rearrangement joins TRBV20-1 to TRBJ1-3, with D perhaps matching TRBD1 (5 bases). Trimming left V 3 bases short and J 0 bases short, with 15 bases between. Per the germline V gene, CDR1 is DFQATT and CDR2 is SNEGSKA (reference sequence). The CDR3 has 16 residues. The CDR3 DNA is TGCAGTGCTAGTAGGGGACTGATTTCCTCTGGAAACACCATATATTTT. Protein sequence: CSASRGLISSGNTIYF.

The rearrangement uses TRBV19 and TRBJ2-6; no reliable D call. Trimming removed 7 bases from V and 0 bases from J, with 4 bases in between. The CDR3 length is 13 residues. From germline, CDR1 is LNHDA and CDR2 SQIVND (reference sequence). The CDR3, as DNA: TGTGCCAGTACCCTCTCTGGGGCCAACGTCCTGACTTTC. Protein: CASTLSGANVLTF.

This clone was seen once. This chain uses TRBV7-9 with TRBJ2-2; weak D call: TRBD2 (6 bases). Per the germline V gene, CDR1 is SEHNR and CDR2 is FQNEAQ (reference sequence). Trimming removed 8 bases at V and 5 bases at J, with 18 bases between. This CDR3 region has 15 residues. The CDR3 DNA sequence: TGTGCCAGCGGCGTCTGGCCTGGGGGGACCGGGGAGCTGTTTTTT. This gives the protein CASGVWPGGTGELFF.

The CDR3: CAISDGTGYEQYF. As DNA, the CDR3 is TGTGCCATCAGTGATGGGACAGGCTACGAGCAGTACTTC. The V gene is TRBV10-3, the J gene TRBJ2-7; TRBD1 aligns across 8 bases. The V gene end was trimmed by 3 bases and the J gene end by 3 bases; junction bases not matched to a gene: 1. The V gene's germline CDR1 is ENHRY and CDR2 SYGVKD. The CDR3 consists of 13 residues.

The chain employs TRBV19 and TRBJ1-1; no firm D call. Trimming took 8 bases from V and 7 from J, leaving 17 bases between them. The CDR3 runs 13 residues. Germline V gene lookup returns CDR1 LNHDA and CDR2 SQIVND (reference sequence). CDR3 loop: CASFNGGRIEAFF. The CDR3 DNA follows: TGTGCCAGTTTTAACGGAGGAAGGATTGAAGCTTTCTTT. Complete variable domain (other parts from reference TRBV19 and TRBJ1-1): DGGITQSPKYLFRKEGQNVTLSCEQNLNHDAMYWYRQDPGQGLRLIYYSQIVNDFQKGDIAEGYSVSREKKESFPLTVTSAQKNPTAFYLCASFNGGRIEAFFGQGTRLTVV.

This chain uses TRBV9 with TRBJ2-3; 7 bases map to TRBD2. CDR1 is SGDLS, CDR2 YYNGEE, per germline. This CDR3 has 15 residues. V trimming: 0 bases; J trimming: 2 bases; junction bases outside the gene matches: 3. This CDR3 is CASSVGLADTDTQYF. The CDR3 nucleotides are TGTGCCAGCAGCGTAGGGCTAGCGGACACAGATACGCAGTATTTT.

V gene TRBV11-2 combines with J gene TRBJ1-2; TRBD1 aligns across 8 bases. The germline gives CDR1 SGHAT, CDR2 FQNNGV. Trimming removed 5 bases from V and 9 bases from J; junction bases left unmatched: 14. The CDR3 covers 15 residues. The DNA of the CDR3 is TGTGCCAGCAGCCCGTTCCGAGACAGGGGAATCAGCTACACCTTC. Amino acids: CASSPFRDRGISYTF.